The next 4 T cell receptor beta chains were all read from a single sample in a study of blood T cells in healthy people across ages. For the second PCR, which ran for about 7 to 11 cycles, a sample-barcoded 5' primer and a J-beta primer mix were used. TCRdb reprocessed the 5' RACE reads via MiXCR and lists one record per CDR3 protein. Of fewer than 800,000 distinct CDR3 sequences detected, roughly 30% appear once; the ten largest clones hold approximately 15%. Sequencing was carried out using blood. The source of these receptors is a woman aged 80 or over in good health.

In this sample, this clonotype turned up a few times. The CDR3: CASRSEVTSNTEAFF. CDR3 bases: TGTGCCAGCAGGTCCGAGGTCACTTCAAACACTGAAGCTTTCTTT. The chain carries TRBV2 and TRBJ1-1; D is unresolved. Germline V lookup: CDR1 SNHLY, CDR2 FYNNEI. V was cut by 6 bases and J by 2 bases, with 16 bases left in between. The CDR3 is made up of 15 amino acids.

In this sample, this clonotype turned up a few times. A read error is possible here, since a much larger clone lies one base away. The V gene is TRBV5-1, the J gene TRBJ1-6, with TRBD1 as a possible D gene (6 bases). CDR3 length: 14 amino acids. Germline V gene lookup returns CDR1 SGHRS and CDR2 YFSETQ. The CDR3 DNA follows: TGCGCCAGCAGCCCTGGGGGGGCTAGTTCACCCCCCCACTTT. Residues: CASSPGGASSPPHF.

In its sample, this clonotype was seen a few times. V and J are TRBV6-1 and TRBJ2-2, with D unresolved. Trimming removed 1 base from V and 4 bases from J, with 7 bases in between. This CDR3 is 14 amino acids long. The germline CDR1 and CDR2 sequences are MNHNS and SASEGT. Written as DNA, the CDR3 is TGTGCCAGCAGTGAAGGCGCAGGCACCGGGGAGCTGTTTTTT. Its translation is CASSEGAGTGELFF.

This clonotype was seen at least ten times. CDR3 in amino acids: CSVGQGIQHEQYF. The CDR3 DNA reads TGCAGCGTGGGACAGGGGATCCAGCACGAGCAGTACTTC. The chain recombines TRBV29-1 with TRBJ2-7; TRBD1 aligns across 10 bases. After removal of 6 bases from V and 5 bases from J, the junction contained 7 bases not matched to a gene. This CDR3 is 13 amino acids long. Germline V gene sequence: CDR1 SQVTM, CDR2 ANQGSEA.